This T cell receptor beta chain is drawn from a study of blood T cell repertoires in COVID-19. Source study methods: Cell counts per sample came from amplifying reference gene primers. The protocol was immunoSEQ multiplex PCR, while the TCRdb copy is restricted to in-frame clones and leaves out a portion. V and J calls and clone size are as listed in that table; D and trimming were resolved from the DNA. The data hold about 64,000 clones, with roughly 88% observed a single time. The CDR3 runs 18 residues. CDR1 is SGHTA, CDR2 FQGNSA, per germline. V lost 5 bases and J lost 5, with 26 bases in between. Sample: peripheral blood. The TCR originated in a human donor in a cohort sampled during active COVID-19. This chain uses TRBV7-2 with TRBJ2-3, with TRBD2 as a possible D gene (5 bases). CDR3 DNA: TGTGCCAGCAGCCCCAGCACCCTTGGTGGCGGAGGTGGAGATACGCAGTATTTT. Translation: CASSPSTLGGGGGDTQYF.